This T cell receptor (beta chain) derives from a study of T cell responses to AZD1222 COVID-19 vaccine. Measured with immunoSEQ multiplex PCR; TCRdb has only the in-frame clones, and not every one. This repertoire shows about 59,000 clones, around 83% found once; its top ten account for about 7%. Specimen: peripheral blood, collected on day 0 of AZD1222 vaccination. This sequence was found in an adult in good health.

The CDR3 sequence: CASSLPGQQNTEAFF. CDR3 nucleotides: TGCGCCAGCAGCCTCCCGGGGCAGCAGAACACTGAAGCTTTCTTT. The chain couples TRBV4-1 to TRBJ1-1; TRBD1 is a possible D gene (5 bases). Germline V gives CDR1 MGHRA, CDR2 YSYEKL. The CDR3 consists of 15 residues. V dropped 4 bases and J dropped 1 base, with 13 bases sitting between them.